This T cell receptor (beta chain) was recovered during a study of T cells in Graves' hyperthyroidism and ophthalmopathy. Of note for this clonotype: One base away lies a much larger clone, so this may be a sequencing read error.

This CDR3 is built from 14 residues. CDR1 SGHDN and CDR2 FVKESK come from the germline V gene. Trimming cost V 1 base and J 5 bases; bases outside gene matches: 1. TCR beta CDR3 regions were amplified from RNA transcripts. HTBI primers drove first-round RT-PCR of the TCR CDR3. From the multiplex PCR reads, TCRdb called clonotypes with MiXCR, one entry per CDR3 protein. The sample lists about 400,000 distinct CDR3 sequences; roughly 25% were seen once. This receptor was obtained from a man in his fifties or sixties with Graves' hyperthyroidism. The chain joins TRBV14 to TRBJ1-3, with 8 bases aligning to TRBD1. Sequences were obtained from blood. CDR3 nucleotide sequence: TGTGCCAGCAGCCAAGGGACAGGGAGAAACACCATATATTTT. Translation: CASSQGTGRNTIYF. Filled out from reference TRBV14 and TRBJ1-3, the complete variable domain reads EAGVTQFPSHSVIEKGQTVTLRCDPISGHDNLYWYRRVMGKEIKFLLHFVKESKQDESGMPNNRFLAERTGGTYSTLKVQPAELEDSGVYFCASSQGTGRNTIYFGEGSWLTVV.